This note documents a single T cell receptor (beta chain) sequence. TCRdb re-analysed the RT-PCR reads in MiXCR, keeping a single row per CDR3 protein. This sample has around 700,000 distinct CDR3 sequences, with approximately 14% found just once. The TCR originated in a female donor in good health, serving as a healthy control. The sample consisted of memory CD4+ T cells from blood.

The CDR3 DNA is TGTGCCACCAGCAGTGGAGGGAACTCTGGGGCCAACGTCCTGACTTTC. This sequence encodes CATSSGGNSGANVLTF. The rearrangement links TRBV15 to TRBJ2-6; D is possibly TRBD2 (6 bases). CDR1 and CDR2 from the germline V gene are LNHNV and YYDKDF (reference sequence). The CDR3 covers 16 residues. The V end was cut by 3 bases, the J end by 0 bases, with 9 bases between.